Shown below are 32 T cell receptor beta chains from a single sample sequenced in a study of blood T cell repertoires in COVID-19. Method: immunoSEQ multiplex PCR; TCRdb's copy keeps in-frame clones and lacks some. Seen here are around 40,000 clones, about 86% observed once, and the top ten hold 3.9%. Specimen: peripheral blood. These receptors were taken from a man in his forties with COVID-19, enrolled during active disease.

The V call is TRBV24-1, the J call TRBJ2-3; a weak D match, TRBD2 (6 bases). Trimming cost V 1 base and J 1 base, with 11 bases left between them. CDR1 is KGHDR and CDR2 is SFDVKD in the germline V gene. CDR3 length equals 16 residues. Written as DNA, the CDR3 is TGTGCCACCAGTGATTTCGTCGGGGGTGGCACAGATACGCAGTATTTT. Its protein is CATSDFVGGGTDTQYF.

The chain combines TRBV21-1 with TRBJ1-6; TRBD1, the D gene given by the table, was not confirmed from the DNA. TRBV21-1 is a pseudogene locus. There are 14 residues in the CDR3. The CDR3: CARRPRRGNSPLHF. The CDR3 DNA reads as TGTGCCCGACGCCCCCGCAGGGGCAATTCACCCCTCCACTTT.

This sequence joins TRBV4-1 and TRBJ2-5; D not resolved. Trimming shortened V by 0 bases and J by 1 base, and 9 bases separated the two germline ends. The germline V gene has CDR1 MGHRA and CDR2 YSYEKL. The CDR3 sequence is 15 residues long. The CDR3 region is CASSQDTPTQETQYF. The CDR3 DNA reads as TGCGCCAGCAGCCAAGATACACCCACCCAAGAGACCCAGTACTTC.

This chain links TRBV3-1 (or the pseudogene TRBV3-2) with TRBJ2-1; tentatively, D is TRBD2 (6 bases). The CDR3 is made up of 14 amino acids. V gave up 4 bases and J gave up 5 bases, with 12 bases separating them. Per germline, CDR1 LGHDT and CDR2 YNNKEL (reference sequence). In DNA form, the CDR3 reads TGTGCCAGCAGCCCATCGGGACTTAACAATGAGCAGTTCTTC. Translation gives CASSPSGLNNEQFF.

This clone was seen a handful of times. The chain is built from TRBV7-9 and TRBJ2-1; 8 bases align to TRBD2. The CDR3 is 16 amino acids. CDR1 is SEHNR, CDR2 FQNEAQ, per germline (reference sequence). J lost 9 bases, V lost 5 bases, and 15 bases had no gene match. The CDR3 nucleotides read TGTGCCAGCAGCCTATTCACGGGGGGGCGCATCGGTGAGCAGTTCTTC. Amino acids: CASSLFTGGRIGEQFF.

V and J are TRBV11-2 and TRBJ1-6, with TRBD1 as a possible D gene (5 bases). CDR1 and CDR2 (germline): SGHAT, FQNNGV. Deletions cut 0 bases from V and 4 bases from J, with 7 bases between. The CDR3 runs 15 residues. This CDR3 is CASSLDRGYNSPLHF. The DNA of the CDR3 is TGTGCCAGCAGCTTAGATAGGGGTTATAATTCACCCCTCCACTTT. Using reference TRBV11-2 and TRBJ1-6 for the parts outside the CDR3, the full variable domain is EAGVAQSPRYKIIEKRQSVAFWCNPISGHATLYWYQQILGQGPKLLIQFQNNGVVDDSQLPKDRFSAERLKGVDSTLKIQPAKLEDSAVYLCASSLDRGYNSPLHFGNGTRLTVT.

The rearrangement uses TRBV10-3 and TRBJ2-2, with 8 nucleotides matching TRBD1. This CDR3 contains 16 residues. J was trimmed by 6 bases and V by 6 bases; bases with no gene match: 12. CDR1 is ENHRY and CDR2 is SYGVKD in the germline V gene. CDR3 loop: CAISDPTGVGPGELFF. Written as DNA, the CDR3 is TGTGCCATCAGCGACCCGACAGGGGTCGGGCCCGGGGAGCTGTTTTTT.

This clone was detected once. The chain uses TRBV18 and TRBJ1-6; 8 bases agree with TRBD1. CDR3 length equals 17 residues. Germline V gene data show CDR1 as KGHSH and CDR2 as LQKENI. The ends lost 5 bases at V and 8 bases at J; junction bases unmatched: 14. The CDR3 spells CASSSLAGGQDDSPLHF. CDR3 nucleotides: TGTGCCAGCTCATCCTTAGCGGGGGGACAGGATGATTCACCCCTCCACTTT.

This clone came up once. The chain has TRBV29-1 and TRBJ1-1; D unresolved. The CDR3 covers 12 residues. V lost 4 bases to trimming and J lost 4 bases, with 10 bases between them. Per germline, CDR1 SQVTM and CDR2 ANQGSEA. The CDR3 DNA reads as TGCAGCGTTGGGCTAGGAGCCACTGAAGCTTTCTTT. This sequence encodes CSVGLGATEAFF. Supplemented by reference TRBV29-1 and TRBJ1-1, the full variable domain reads SAVISQKPSRDICQRGTSLTIQCQVDSQVTMMFWYRQQPGQSLTLIATANQGSEATYESGFVIDKFPISRPNLTFSTLTVSNMSPEDSSIYLCSVGLGATEAFFGQGTRLTVV.

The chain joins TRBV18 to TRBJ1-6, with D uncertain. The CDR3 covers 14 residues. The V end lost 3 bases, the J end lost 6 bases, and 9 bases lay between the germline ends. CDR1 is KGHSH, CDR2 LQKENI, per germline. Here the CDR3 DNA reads TGTGCCAGCTCACCGCTTTCAGTTAATTCACCCCTCCACTTT. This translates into CASSPLSVNSPLHF.

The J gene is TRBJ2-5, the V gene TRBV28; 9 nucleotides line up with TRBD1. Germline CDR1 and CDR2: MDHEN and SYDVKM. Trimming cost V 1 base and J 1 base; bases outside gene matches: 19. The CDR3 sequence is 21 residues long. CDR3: CASSLSAFFGIRQGVQETQYF. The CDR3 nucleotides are TGTGCCAGCAGTTTATCTGCGTTCTTTGGGATTAGACAGGGGGTCCAAGAGACCCAGTACTTC.

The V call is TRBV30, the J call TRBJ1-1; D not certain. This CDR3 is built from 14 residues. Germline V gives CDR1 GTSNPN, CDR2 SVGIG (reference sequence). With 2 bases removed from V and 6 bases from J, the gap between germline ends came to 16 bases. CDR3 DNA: TGTGCCTGGAGTCTTAAACGGAGGTGGCCTGAAGCTTTCTTT. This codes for CAWSLKRRWPEAFF.

CDR3 in amino acids: CASSQEAGLAYEQYF. The CDR3 DNA reads TGTGCCAGCAGCCAAGAGGCGGGGCTAGCCTACGAGCAGTACTTC. V is TRBV3-1 (or the pseudogene TRBV3-2) and J is TRBJ2-7; possible D gene TRBD2, 6 bases. Trimming removed 0 bases at V and 2 bases at J, with 11 bases between. The CDR3 is 15 residues long. Germline V lookup: CDR1 LGHDT, CDR2 YNNKEL (reference sequence).

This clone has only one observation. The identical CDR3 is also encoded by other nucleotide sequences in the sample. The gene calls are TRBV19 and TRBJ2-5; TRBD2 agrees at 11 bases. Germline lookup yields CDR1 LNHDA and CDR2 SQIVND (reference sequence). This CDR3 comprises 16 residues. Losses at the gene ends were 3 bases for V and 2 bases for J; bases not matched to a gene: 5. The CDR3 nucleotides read TGTGCCAGTAGTATTATAGGGACTAGCGGACAAGAGACCCAGTACTTC. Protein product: CASSIIGTSGQETQYF.

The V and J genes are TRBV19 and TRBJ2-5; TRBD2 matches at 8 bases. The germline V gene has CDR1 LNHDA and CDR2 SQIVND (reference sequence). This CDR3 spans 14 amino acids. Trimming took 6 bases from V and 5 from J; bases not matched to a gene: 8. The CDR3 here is CASSRGGRWETQYF. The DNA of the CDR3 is TGTGCCAGTAGCCGGGGGGGGCGTTGGGAGACCCAGTACTTC.

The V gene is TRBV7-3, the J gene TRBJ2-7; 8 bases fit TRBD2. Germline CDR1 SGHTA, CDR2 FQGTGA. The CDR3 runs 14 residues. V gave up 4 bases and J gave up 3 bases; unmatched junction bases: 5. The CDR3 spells CASSSPGGSYEQYF. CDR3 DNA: TGTGCCAGCAGCTCTCCGGGGGGGAGCTACGAGCAGTACTTC.

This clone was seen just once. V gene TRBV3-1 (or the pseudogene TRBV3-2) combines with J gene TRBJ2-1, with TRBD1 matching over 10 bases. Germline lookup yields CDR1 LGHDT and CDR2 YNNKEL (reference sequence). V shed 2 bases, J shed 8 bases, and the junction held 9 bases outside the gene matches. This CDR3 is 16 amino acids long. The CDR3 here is CASSQSGTGVDDEQFF. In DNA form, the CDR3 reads TGTGCCAGCAGCCAATCCGGGACAGGGGTAGACGATGAGCAGTTCTTC.

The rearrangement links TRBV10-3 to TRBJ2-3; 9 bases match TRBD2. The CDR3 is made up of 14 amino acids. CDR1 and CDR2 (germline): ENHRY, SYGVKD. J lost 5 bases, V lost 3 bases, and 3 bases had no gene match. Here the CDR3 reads CAISDPSGEDTQYF. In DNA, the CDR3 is TGTGCCATCAGTGATCCTAGCGGGGAAGATACGCAGTATTTT.

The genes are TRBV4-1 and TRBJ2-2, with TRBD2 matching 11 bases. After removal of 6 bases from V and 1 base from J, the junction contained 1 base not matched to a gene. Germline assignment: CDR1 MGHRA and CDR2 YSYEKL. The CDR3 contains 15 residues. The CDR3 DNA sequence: TGCGCCAGCAGAACTAGCGGGGGGAACACCGGGGAGCTGTTTTTT. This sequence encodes CASRTSGGNTGELFF.

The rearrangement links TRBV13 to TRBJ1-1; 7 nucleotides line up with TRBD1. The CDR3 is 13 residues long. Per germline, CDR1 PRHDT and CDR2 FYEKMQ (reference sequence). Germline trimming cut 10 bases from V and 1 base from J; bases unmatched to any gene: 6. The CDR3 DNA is TGTGCCACCGAATGGACAGGGAACACTGAAGCTTTCTTT. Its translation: CATEWTGNTEAFF.

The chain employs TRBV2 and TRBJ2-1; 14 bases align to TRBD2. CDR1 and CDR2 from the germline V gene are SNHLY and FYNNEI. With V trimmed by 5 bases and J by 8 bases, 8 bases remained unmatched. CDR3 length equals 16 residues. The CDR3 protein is CASSIGTSGSIYEQFF. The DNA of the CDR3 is TGTGCCAGCAGTATTGGGACTAGCGGGAGTATCTATGAGCAGTTCTTC. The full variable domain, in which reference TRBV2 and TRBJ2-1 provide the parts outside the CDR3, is EPEVTQTPSHQVTQMGQEVILRCVPISNHLYFYWYRQILGQKVEFLVSFYNNEISEKSEIFDDQFSVERPDGSNFTLKIRSTKLEDSAMYFCASSIGTSGSIYEQFFGPGTRLTVL.

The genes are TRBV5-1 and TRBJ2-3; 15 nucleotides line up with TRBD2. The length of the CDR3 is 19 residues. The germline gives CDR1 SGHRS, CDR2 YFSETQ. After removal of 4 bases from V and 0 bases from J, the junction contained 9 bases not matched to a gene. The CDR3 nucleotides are TGCGCCAGCAGCCCGGGACTAGCGGGGGGACCCACTAGCACAGATACGCAGTATTTT. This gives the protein CASSPGLAGGPTSTDTQYF.

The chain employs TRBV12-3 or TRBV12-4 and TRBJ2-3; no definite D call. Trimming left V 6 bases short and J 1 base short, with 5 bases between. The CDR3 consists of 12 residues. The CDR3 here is CASRSGTDTQYF. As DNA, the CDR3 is TGTGCCAGCAGATCTGGCACAGATACGCAGTATTTT.

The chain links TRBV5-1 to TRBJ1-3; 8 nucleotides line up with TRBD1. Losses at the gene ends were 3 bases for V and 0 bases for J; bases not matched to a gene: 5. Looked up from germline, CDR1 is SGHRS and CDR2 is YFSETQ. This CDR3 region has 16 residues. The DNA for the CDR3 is TGCGCCAGCAGCTCCGGGACAGGAAACTCTGGAAACACCATATATTTT. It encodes CASSSGTGNSGNTIYF.

The CDR3 loop is CASSQGLAGRSDTQYF. Here the CDR3 DNA reads TGTGCCAGCAGCCAGGGACTAGCGGGGAGGTCAGATACGCAGTATTTT. The chain joins TRBV14 to TRBJ2-3; 13 nucleotides line up with TRBD2. The CDR3 loop spans 16 amino acids. After removal of 3 bases from V and 4 bases from J, the junction contained 4 bases not matched to a gene. CDR1 SGHDN and CDR2 FVKESK come from the germline V gene.

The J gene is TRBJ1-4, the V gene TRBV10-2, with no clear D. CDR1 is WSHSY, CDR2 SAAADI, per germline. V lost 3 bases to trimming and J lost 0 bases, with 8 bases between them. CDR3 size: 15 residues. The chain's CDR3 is CASSDAGTTNEKLFF. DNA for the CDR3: TGCGCCAGCAGTGACGCCGGTACAACTAATGAAAAACTGTTTTTT.

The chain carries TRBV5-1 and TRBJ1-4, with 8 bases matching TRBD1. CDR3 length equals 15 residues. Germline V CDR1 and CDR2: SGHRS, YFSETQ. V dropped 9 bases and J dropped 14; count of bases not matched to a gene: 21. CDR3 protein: CATRRETGTGDNLFF. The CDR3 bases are TGCGCCACCCGAAGGGAGACAGGGACAGGCGACAATCTGTTTTTT.

In DNA form, the CDR3 reads TGTGCCAGCTCACCGCCTCGCGGGTCAACTAATGAAAAACTGTTTTTT. This encodes CASSPPRGSTNEKLFF. The genes are TRBV18 and TRBJ1-4, with D unclear. Trimming removed 3 bases from V and 0 bases from J, with 11 bases in between. The CDR3 is made up of 16 amino acids. The germline V gene has CDR1 KGHSH and CDR2 LQKENI.

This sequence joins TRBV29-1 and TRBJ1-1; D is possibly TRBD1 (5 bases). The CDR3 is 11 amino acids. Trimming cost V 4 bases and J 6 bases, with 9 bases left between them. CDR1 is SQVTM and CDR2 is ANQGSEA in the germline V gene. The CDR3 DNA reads TGCAGCGTTGCAGGGTACGCTGAAGCTTTCTTT. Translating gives CSVAGYAEAFF.

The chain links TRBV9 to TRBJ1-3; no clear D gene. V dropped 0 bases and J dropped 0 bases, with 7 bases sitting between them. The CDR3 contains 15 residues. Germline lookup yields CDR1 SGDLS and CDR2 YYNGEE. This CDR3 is CASSVGGFSGNTIYF. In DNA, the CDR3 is TGTGCCAGCAGCGTAGGTGGCTTCTCTGGAAACACCATATATTTT.

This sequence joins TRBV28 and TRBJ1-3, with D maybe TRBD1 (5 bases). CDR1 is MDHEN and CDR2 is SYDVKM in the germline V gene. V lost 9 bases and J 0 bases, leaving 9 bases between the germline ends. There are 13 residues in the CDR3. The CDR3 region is CASTGASGNTIYF. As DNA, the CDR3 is TGTGCCAGTACAGGTGCCTCTGGAAACACCATATATTTT.

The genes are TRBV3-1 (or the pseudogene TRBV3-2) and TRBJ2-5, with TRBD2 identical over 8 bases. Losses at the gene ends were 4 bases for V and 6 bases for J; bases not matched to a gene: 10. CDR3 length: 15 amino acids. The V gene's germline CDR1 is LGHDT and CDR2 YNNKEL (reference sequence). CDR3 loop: CASSPSGGWGKTQYF. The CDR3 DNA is TGTGCCAGCAGCCCCAGCGGGGGCTGGGGAAAGACCCAGTACTTC.